This TCR beta chain was sequenced during a study of blood T cells in healthy people across ages. This clonotype was seen only once. V was pared by 3 bases and J by 0 bases, with 2 bases of the junction left unmatched. The CDR3 covers 17 residues. The germline gives CDR1 LGHDT, CDR2 YNNKEL (reference sequence). Combining a sample-barcoded 5' primer with a J-beta primer mix, a second PCR ran for roughly 7 to 11 cycles. TCRdb re-analysed the 5' RACE reads in MiXCR, keeping a single row per CDR3 protein. Here the sample spans about 1.4 million distinct CDR3 sequences, 59% being singletons. This clonotype was sampled from a man aged 18 to 30 in good health. V usage is TRBV3-1 and J usage is TRBJ2-1, with TRBD2 identical over 13 bases. The specimen was blood. The CDR3 DNA sequence: TGTGCCAGCAGCCAGGGGACTAGCGGGAACTCCTACAATGAGCAGTTCTTC. Translated, it gives CASSQGTSGNSYNEQFF.